A selection of T cell receptor beta chains follows, all from one sample in a study of blood T cells in healthy people across ages. TCRdb reanalysed the 5' RACE reads using MiXCR and keeps one entry per CDR3 protein. The data contain 1.4 million or so distinct CDR3 sequences, approximately 39% of them seen just once; the ten biggest clones take up roughly 3.7%. The sequencing input was blood. All receptors derive from a woman aged 18-29 years in good health. The CDR3 runs from the conserved cysteine through the conserved F or W. D genes are given only for firm matches. Only part of the rows carry a size: once, few, many, or a class if the clone is expanded.

size: few
J: TRBJ2-1
V: TRBV9
length: 15
D: .
CDR3: CASSPLRSTYNEQFF
DNA: TGTGCCAGCAGCCCTCTTAGATCCACCTACAATGAGCAGTTCTTC

size: many
J: TRBJ1-2
V: TRBV2
length: 12
D: .
CDR3: CASSGLNYGYTF
DNA: TGTGCCAGTAGTGGCCTTAACTATGGCTACACCTTC

size: .
J: TRBJ2-7
V: TRBV28
length: 15
D: .
CDR3: CASSPGVGRLDEQYF
DNA: TGTGCCAGCAGTCCAGGGGTCGGCAGGTTGGACGAGCAGTACTTC

size: .
J: TRBJ2-5
V: TRBV7-2
length: 17
D: .
CDR3: CASSIWGDGAAKETQYF
DNA: TGTGCCAGCAGCATATGGGGGGACGGGGCTGCTAAAGAGACCCAGTACTTC

size: once
J: TRBJ2-3
V: TRBV4-3
length: 15
D: .
CDR3: CARSQGTAPGDTQYF
DNA: TGCGCCAGAAGCCAGGGGACTGCACCGGGGGATACGCAGTATTTT

size: once
J: TRBJ2-7
V: TRBV27
length: 12
D: TRBD1
CDR3: CASMDRGGEQYF
DNA: TGTGCCAGCATGGACAGGGGCGGCGAGCAGTACTTC

size: .
J: TRBJ1-2
V: TRBV6-1
length: 14
D: TRBD1
CDR3: CASRGQGAPYGYTF
DNA: TGTGCCAGCAGAGGACAGGGGGCACCTTATGGCTACACCTTC

size: .
J: TRBJ2-5
V: TRBV28
length: 14
D: .
CDR3: CASSLYIKEETQYF
DNA: TGTGCCAGCAGTCTTTACATAAAAGAAGAGACCCAGTACTTC

size: .
J: TRBJ2-1
V: TRBV24-1
length: 17
D: .
CDR3: CATSDLSVRETYNEQFF
DNA: TGTGCCACCAGTGATTTATCGGTCAGGGAGACCTACAATGAGCAGTTCTTC

size: few
J: TRBJ1-2
V: TRBV28
length: 15
D: TRBD1
CDR3: CASSPSPGQGTSYTF
DNA: TGTGCCAGCAGTCCCAGCCCGGGACAGGGGACGAGCTACACCTTC

size: .
J: TRBJ2-3
V: TRBV9
length: 15
D: TRBD2
CDR3: CASSPDLGRADTQYF
DNA: TGTGCCAGCAGCCCAGATCTGGGGAGGGCAGATACGCAGTATTTT

size: few
J: TRBJ2-1
V: TRBV11-1
length: 15
D: .
CDR3: CASSLSVERLGEQFF
DNA: TGTGCCAGCAGCTTGTCGGTCGAGCGGTTGGGTGAGCAGTTCTTC

size: once
J: TRBJ2-7
V: TRBV2
length: 14
D: .
CDR3: CASGEKSSYNEQYF
DNA: TGTGCCAGCGGAGAGAAGAGCTCCTACAATGAGCAGTACTTC

size: .
J: TRBJ2-7
V: TRBV5-5
length: 16
D: .
CDR3: CASNLDPPGRQYEQYF
DNA: TGTGCCAGCAACTTGGATCCTCCGGGACGGCAGTACGAGCAGTACTTC

size: .
J: TRBJ1-1
V: TRBV10-2
length: 13
D: TRBD1
CDR3: CASTSTGAGEAFF
DNA: TGCGCCAGCACTTCGACAGGGGCTGGTGAAGCTTTCTTT

size: few
J: TRBJ2-3
V: TRBV10-3
length: 13
D: .
CDR3: CAIAESWADTQYF
DNA: TGTGCCATCGCCGAGTCGTGGGCAGATACGCAGTATTTT

size: few
J: TRBJ2-3
V: TRBV7-2
length: 16
D: TRBD2
CDR3: CASSPGTSGGTDTQYF
DNA: TGTGCCAGCAGCCCTGGGACTAGCGGGGGGACAGATACGCAGTATTTT

size: .
J: TRBJ2-3
V: TRBV13
length: 12
D: .
CDR3: CASNTAGDTQYF
DNA: TGTGCCAGCAACACTGCGGGAGATACGCAGTATTTT

size: .
J: TRBJ1-1
V: TRBV5-1
length: 13
D: TRBD1
CDR3: CASSPRDRSEAFF
DNA: TGCGCCAGCAGCCCCCGGGACAGGTCTGAAGCTTTCTTT

size: .
J: TRBJ1-2
V: TRBV20-1
length: 14
D: .
CDR3: CSARDTGGIYGYTF
DNA: TGCAGTGCTAGAGATACGGGAGGGATCTATGGCTACACCTTC

size: .
J: TRBJ2-5
V: TRBV12-3/TRBV12-4
length: 13
D: .
CDR3: CASSPRWEETQYF
DNA: TGTGCCAGCAGTCCCCGTTGGGAAGAGACCCAGTACTTC

size: .
J: TRBJ2-5
V: TRBV20-1
length: 12
D: .
CDR3: CSVLNGRETQYF
DNA: TGCAGTGTTTTAAACGGGAGAGAGACCCAGTACTTC

size: .
J: TRBJ2-7
V: TRBV9
length: 15
D: .
CDR3: CASSPYDGESSEQYF
DNA: TGTGCCAGCAGCCCGTACGACGGGGAGAGTAGCGAGCAGTACTTC

size: .
J: TRBJ2-2
V: TRBV5-1
length: 15
D: .
CDR3: CASSLYGEDTGELFF
DNA: TGCGCCAGCAGCTTGTATGGGGAAGACACCGGGGAGCTGTTTTTT

size: .
J: TRBJ1-6
V: TRBV6-6
length: 15
D: TRBD1
CDR3: CASSYTPDRATPLHF
DNA: TGTGCCAGCAGTTACACCCCGGACAGGGCCACACCCCTCCACTTT

size: .
J: TRBJ2-2
V: TRBV7-2
length: 16
D: .
CDR3: CASSATGTTNTGELFF
DNA: TGTGCCAGCAGCGCCACCGGGACAACGAACACCGGGGAGCTGTTTTTT

size: .
J: TRBJ1-5
V: TRBV21-1
length: 16
D: .
CDR3: CASSKARRDNNPPQHF
DNA: TGTGCCAGCAGCAAAGCCCGCCGGGACAACAATCCGCCCCAGCATTTT

size: .
J: TRBJ2-1
V: TRBV7-6
length: 15
D: .
CDR3: CASSPGSSISNEQFF
DNA: TGTGCCAGCAGCCCCGGGTCCAGTATAAGCAATGAGCAGTTCTTC

size: .
J: TRBJ2-7
V: TRBV6-2/TRBV6-3
length: 16
D: TRBD1
CDR3: CASSKRQGLIEYEQYF
DNA: TGTGCCAGCAGTAAGAGACAGGGGCTAATCGAATACGAGCAGTACTTC

size: .
J: TRBJ1-1
V: TRBV29-1
length: 13
D: .
CDR3: CSVPGVMNTEAFF
DNA: TGCAGCGTTCCCGGTGTCATGAACACTGAAGCTTTCTTT

size: .
J: TRBJ2-3
V: TRBV7-9
length: 17
D: .
CDR3: CASSHTLSSPSTDTQYF
DNA: TGTGCCAGCAGCCACACCCTGAGTAGTCCTAGCACAGATACGCAGTATTTT

size: once
J: TRBJ1-1
V: TRBV28
length: 12
D: .
CDR3: CASSQATAEAFF
DNA: TGTGCCAGCAGCCAAGCCACGGCTGAAGCTTTCTTT

size: few
J: TRBJ1-2
V: TRBV2
length: 15
D: .
CDR3: CASYRDTVLVYGYTF
DNA: TGTGCCAGTTACCGGGACACAGTTTTGGTCTATGGCTACACCTTC

size: .
J: TRBJ1-2
V: TRBV5-6
length: 16
D: .
CDR3: CASSLVGSGGSNGYTF
DNA: TGTGCCAGCAGCTTGGTTGGCTCGGGGGGGTCCAATGGCTACACCTTC

size: few
J: TRBJ2-1
V: TRBV9
length: 15
D: TRBD2
CDR3: CASSVRGGGGYEQFF
DNA: TGTGCCAGCAGTGTTCGGGGCGGGGGAGGGTATGAGCAGTTCTTC

size: .
J: TRBJ2-2
V: TRBV11-2
length: 18
D: TRBD2
CDR3: CASSLGAASGKNTGELFF
DNA: TGTGCCAGCAGCTTAGGAGCGGCTAGCGGGAAAAACACCGGGGAGCTGTTTTTT

size: .
J: TRBJ1-2
V: TRBV29-1
length: 12
D: .
CDR3: CSVVDSGDGYTF
DNA: TGCAGCGTTGTAGACAGTGGGGATGGCTACACCTTC

size: .
J: TRBJ1-2
V: TRBV6-1
length: 15
D: TRBD1
CDR3: CASSEAEGQGDGYTF
DNA: TGTGCCAGCAGTGAAGCGGAGGGACAGGGGGATGGCTACACCTTC

size: .
J: TRBJ2-5
V: TRBV20-1
length: 11
D: .
CDR3: CSATNLETQYF
DNA: TGCAGTGCAACCAATTTGGAGACCCAGTACTTC

size: .
J: TRBJ2-7
V: TRBV20-1
length: 16
D: TRBD2
CDR3: CSARGVSGNSYNEQYF
DNA: TGCAGTGCTAGGGGGGTTAGCGGGAACTCCTACAATGAGCAGTACTTC

size: .
J: TRBJ2-1
V: TRBV6-6
length: 13
D: TRBD2
CDR3: CASSRTSGDEQFF
DNA: TGTGCCAGCAGTAGGACTAGTGGCGATGAGCAGTTCTTC

size: .
J: TRBJ2-1
V: TRBV6-2/TRBV6-3
length: 20
D: TRBD1
CDR3: CASSYAPGQGALPLNNEQFF
DNA: TGTGCCAGCAGTTACGCACCGGGACAGGGAGCTCTCCCACTTAACAATGAGCAGTTCTTC

size: few
J: TRBJ2-1
V: TRBV28
length: 12
D: .
CDR3: CASSSGLHEQFF
DNA: TGTGCCAGCAGTTCGGGACTCCATGAGCAGTTCTTC